The 6 T cell receptor beta chains below come from one sample, sequenced in a study of T cells in women clearing cervical HPV infection. The method was immunoSEQ multiplex PCR; TCRdb's version includes in-frame clones alone and lacks a portion of them. This specimen shows fewer than 35,000 clones; the ten leading clones hold roughly 6.8%. The sequenced sample consisted of blood buffy coat. The receptors originated from a woman between 18 and 69 years old with a cervical HPV16 infection that either progressed to CIN3+ or cleared (not recorded which).

Points on this clone: The read ends 3 residues before the CDR3 terminus; that terminus is restored from the germline J gene. The chain uses TRBV20-1 and TRBJ2-1; TRBD2 matches 11 bases. Germline V gives CDR1 DFQATT, CDR2 SNEGSKA (reference sequence). Trimming took 3 bases from V and 1 from J; bases not matched to a gene: 11. The CDR3 covers 18 residues. The sequenced CDR3 bases are TGCAGTGCTAGGGGACTAGCGGCTTTCGTTGGTTCCTACAATGAG. Its protein product is CSARGLAAFVGSYNE. The whole CDR3 sequence is CSARGLAAFVGSYNEQFF.

As concerns this clone: The CDR3 is cut off 3 residues early in the read; its end comes from the germline J gene. The V gene is TRBV20-1, the J gene TRBJ2-3; TRBD2 agrees at 9 bases. J lost 0 bases, V lost 1 base, and 17 bases had no gene match. The CDR3 spans 20 residues. Germline loops: CDR1 DFQATT, CDR2 SNEGSKA (reference sequence). Partial CDR3 DNA: TGCAGTGCTAGAGTTATTGCGCTTCTTAGCGGGAGCGCTAGCACAGATACG. The encoded protein is CSARVIALLSGSASTDT. The whole CDR3 protein reads CSARVIALLSGSASTDTQYF.

Concerning this clone itself: The read gets to within 3 residues of the CDR3 end, and the germline J gene fills in the rest. This chain uses TRBV20-1 with TRBJ2-7; 10 bases match TRBD1. V gave up 2 bases and J gave up 5 bases; unmatched junction bases: 6. The germline CDR1 and CDR2 sequences are DFQATT and SNEGSKA (reference sequence). The CDR3 is 14 amino acids. The CDR3 bases that were read are TGCAGTGCTAGACACGGACAGGGGGTTGACGAG. Translation: CSARHGQGVDE. The complete CDR3 protein is CSARHGQGVDEQYF.

Details on this clone: Read data end 3 residues before the CDR3 end; the end is taken from the germline J gene. The gene calls are TRBV2 and TRBJ1-2, with 7 bases identical to TRBD1. This CDR3 spans 15 amino acids. Germline V CDR1 and CDR2: SNHLY, FYNNEI. V lost 3 bases, J lost 4 bases, and 8 bases stayed unmatched. The CDR3 DNA, read in part, is TGTGCCAGCAGTGAGCCAACAGGGGTTCTCTATGGC. Its translation is CASSEPTGVLYG. The full CDR3 reads CASSEPTGVLYGYTF.

CDR3 DNA, as far as it was read: TGTGCCAGCAGCCGGCCGGGACAGGGGAACACAGATACG. It is translated as CASSRPGQGNTDT. The entire CDR3 protein is CASSRPGQGNTDTQYF. The rearrangement uses TRBV16 and TRBJ2-3, with TRBD1 identical over 10 bases. Read sequence stops 3 residues before the CDR3 end, and the germline J gene provides the missing end. This CDR3 is 16 amino acids long. Unmatched junction bases numbered 6, after V lost 4 bases and J lost 2 bases. CDR1 KGHSY and CDR2 FQNENV come from the germline V gene.

Remarks on this clone: The sequenced fragment ends 3 residues before the CDR3 boundary, so the rest is inferred from the germline J gene. The V gene is TRBV10-3, the J gene TRBJ1-1; the D is unclear. Germline-derived CDR1 and CDR2 are ENHRY and SYGVKD. V lost 4 bases and J lost 0, with 6 bases in between. CDR3 size: 13 residues. The covered CDR3 bases are TGTGCCATCAGTGCGGGTGTGAACACTGAA. Its translation: CAISAGVNTE. The whole CDR3 is CAISAGVNTEAFF.